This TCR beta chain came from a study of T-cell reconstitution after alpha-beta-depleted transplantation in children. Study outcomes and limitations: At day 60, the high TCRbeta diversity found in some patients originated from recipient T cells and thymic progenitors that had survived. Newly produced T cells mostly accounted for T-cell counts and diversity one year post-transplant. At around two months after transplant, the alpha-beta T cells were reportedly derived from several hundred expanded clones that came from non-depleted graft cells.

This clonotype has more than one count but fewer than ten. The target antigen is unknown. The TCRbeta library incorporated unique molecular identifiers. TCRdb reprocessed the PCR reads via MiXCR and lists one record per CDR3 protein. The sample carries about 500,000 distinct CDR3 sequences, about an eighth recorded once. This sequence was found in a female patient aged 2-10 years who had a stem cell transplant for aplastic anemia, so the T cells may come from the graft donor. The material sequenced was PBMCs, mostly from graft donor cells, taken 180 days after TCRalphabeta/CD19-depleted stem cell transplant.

CDR3 DNA sequence: TGTGCCAGCAGGGAGGGGGCCAACTATGGCTACACCTTC. As protein: CASREGANYGYTF. V gene TRBV6-1 combines with J gene TRBJ1-2; 7 nucleotides agree with TRBD1. Germline assignment: CDR1 MNHNS and CDR2 SASEGT. There are 13 residues in the CDR3. The ends lost 6 bases at V and 2 bases at J; junction bases unmatched: 3.